This section outlines one TCR beta chain sequence together with its context. The sample holds a few counts of this clonotype. The clone's antigen remains unknown. The sample holds no much larger clone one base away, and base qualities are not on file. All donors were healthy Caucasians. The twin cohort consisted of three pairs of female monozygotic twins, all aged roughly 18 to 30 years. RNA for TCR libraries was isolated from peripheral blood mononuclear cells. A distance of 8 bases separates the germline ends of V and J, which lose 2 bases and 3 bases respectively. CDR1 and CDR2, looked up from the germline V gene (reference sequence), are SEHNR and FQNEAQ. The CDR3 spans 13 residues, from the cysteine through the phenylalanine. Solely the CDR3 DNA is kept, with 39 bases framed from the first base. The data stem from a study of identical twins (dated by TCRdb to about 2016). For the wider study: TCR alpha and beta repertoires from monozygotic twins, unrelated adults of various ages and cord blood were deep-sequenced to test whether fetal clonotypes persist. To rule out contamination, the twin experiments were replicated at different times with different library preparation protocols.

What the study reported, not specific to this receptor: In monozygotic twins, out-of-frame TCR alpha sharing was systematically underestimated by recombination models, although the models agreed with sharing between unrelated individuals. Invariant T cells such as MAIT and iNKT could partly confound zero-insertion analyses, though diverse VJ usage argued against this for most clonotypes. Because the same donors could not be followed over many years, conclusions were based on cross-sectional statistical analysis. Compared with coincidental sharing between unrelated individuals, out-of-frame TCR alpha sequences shared between twins showed an excess of sequences with low generation probability. Excess twin sharing in beta out-of-frame sequences was weaker because fewer shared sequences lowered the signal-to-noise ratio. Abundant cord blood beta clonotypes had fewer insertions, young adult naive repertoires showed a similar but weaker trend, and memory repertoires showed no such trend.

The library was built by means of 5' RACE. Reads for this sample came from an Illumina HiSeq 2000. Template switching introduced a universal primer binding site; the final cDNA contained a unique molecular identifier, enabling accurate counting of TCR cDNA molecules. Specific primers in the conserved constant-segment region were used to synthesize first-strand cDNA for TCR alpha and beta chains. To control for contamination, every cDNA library carried two barcodes: a SMART-Mk sample barcode plus Illumina barcodes. Two successive PCR steps introduced TruSeq adapter sequences along with Illumina sample barcodes. The TCR alpha and beta cDNA libraries were sequenced on the Illumina HiSeq platform using custom primers. Per the original workflow: Unique molecular identifiers were extracted from raw reads with MiGEC, and CDR3 positions were determined with MiXCR. For each individual, recombination models were inferred using an EM algorithm with the repgenHMM and IGoR tools. The analysis of shared clonotypes was done with the tcR package in R, with sharing normalized by the product of cloneset sizes. To study raw recombination free of thymic and clonal selection effects, out-of-frame nonproductive sequences were analyzed. TCRdb applied fastp at Q25 and MiXCR to the public reads, then kept only in-frame beta chains. Every CDR3 protein is listed once, alongside the most common genes and DNA of its rows. Here the V and J calls rest on TCRdb's processing, not on the authors' analysis. Counted in this sample were 550,000 to 700,000 distinct CDR3 sequences; around 21% of them appeared once. The ten largest account for approximately 4.3% of the sample.

These data were also reused for a study on T cells expressing NK-cell markers. Taken from the second paper: TCR beta-chain repertoires were profiled in sorted CD3+CD56+NKG2C+, CD3+CD56+NKG2C- and CD3+CD56-NKG2C+ T-cell subsets from eight donors. Most of the eight sequenced donors were HCMV-seropositive and one was HCMV-seronegative. In several experiments an anti-gammadeltaTCR antibody was added to restrict sorting to alphabetaTCR-expressing T cells. In over five donors, the dominant CD3+CD56+NKG2C+ clonotypes were among the top 10 CD8+ clonotypes and accounted for roughly 1.0-8% of CD8+ T cells. Those dominant clonotypes were again the most abundant among CD3+CD56-NKG2C+ cells in four donors, at roughly 25-60.1%. Whether the expanded NKG2C-expressing T cell clones were specific for HCMV antigens was left unclear. The eight sequenced donors were randomly selected healthy volunteers, three men and five women. HCMV serostatus was determined by detecting HCMV-specific IgG in serum with a commercial ELISA kit. For roughly six donors, bulk peripheral blood T-cell repertoires were additionally sequenced from unsorted PBMC. MIGEC was used to demultiplex reads and group reads by UMI, and MiTCR was used to assemble and quantify clonotypes. To exclude erroneous sequences, only TCR cDNA sequences supported by at least two reads were retained. Downstream repertoire analysis used the tcR package, and clonotypes were matched across fractions by CDR3 nucleotide sequence plus V segment. Antigen specificity was annotated against VDJdb with VDJmatch, allowing one amino acid substitution in CDR3.

The receptor comes from a woman between 18 and 29 years old in good health. The V gene is TRBV7-9 and the J gene is TRBJ2-7; the D gene is perhaps TRBD1, on 5 matching bases. The source material was PBMCs. This receptor carries the CDR3 CASSLPRDYEQYF. At the DNA level, the sequence is TGTGCCAGCAGCTTACCCAGGGACTACGAGCAGTACTTC.